The 18 T cell receptor beta chains reported below all come from one sample, sequenced in a study of vaccination effects on CD4 cells after COVID-19. Method: immunoSEQ multiplex PCR; TCRdb's copy keeps in-frame clones and lacks some. The repertoire holds more than 8,500 clones, around 74% seen once, with 11% in the top ten. Antigens for these TCRs are unknown. Upon completion of about ten days in culture, CD4+ T cells were isolated. Participants each got two BNT162b2 or mRNA-1273 vaccine doses. The material was CD4+ T cells from PBMCs cultured without peptide, obtained after COVID-19 vaccination. The receptors stem from a human donor who received a COVID-19 vaccine.

The chain couples TRBV10-3 to TRBJ1-2, with 7 bases lining up with TRBD1. Germline CDR1 reads ENHRY; CDR2 reads SYGVKD. The CDR3 totals 13 residues. V trimming: 4 bases; J trimming: 4 bases; junction bases outside the gene matches: 3. The chain's CDR3 is CAISAGTVYGYTF. The CDR3 bases are TGTGCCATCAGTGCCGGGACAGTCTATGGCTACACCTTC.

This clone was counted between two and nine times. The V and J genes are TRBV28 and TRBJ1-6; D is ambiguous. Trimming stripped 1 base from V and 9 bases from J, with 10 bases between. Germline CDR1 MDHEN, CDR2 SYDVKM. This CDR3 spans 14 amino acids. The CDR3 sequence is CASSLFGESSPLHF. The CDR3 coding sequence is TGTGCCAGCAGTTTATTTGGGGAAAGTTCACCCCTCCACTTT.

The gene calls are TRBV12-3 or TRBV12-4 and TRBJ1-1, with D possibly TRBD1 on 6 matching bases. The CDR3 contains 11 residues. Trimming removed 6 bases from V and 6 bases from J, with 8 bases in between. In DNA form, the CDR3 reads TGTGCCAGCAGGCGGACAGCTGAAGCTTTCTTT. Amino acids: CASRRTAEAFF.

This chain connects TRBV7-8 to TRBJ1-1; D is uncertain. This CDR3 is 15 amino acids long. The ends were cut back, 1 base at V and 1 base at J, with 10 bases in the middle. From germline, CDR1 is SGHVS and CDR2 FQNEAQ. Here the CDR3 reads CASSLGQTWNTEAFF. CDR3 sequence (DNA): TGTGCCAGCAGCTTAGGACAAACCTGGAACACTGAAGCTTTCTTT.

V usage is TRBV5-1 and J usage is TRBJ1-2; 8 nucleotides align to TRBD1. V lost 0 bases, J lost 8 bases, and 12 bases stayed unmatched. Per germline, CDR1 SGHRS and CDR2 YFSETQ. The CDR3 contains 16 residues. CDR3 sequence reads: CASSLDLGQANRGYTF. The CDR3 coding sequence is TGCGCCAGCAGCTTGGACCTGGGACAGGCGAATAGAGGCTACACCTTC.

In its sample, this clone was seen a few times. The rearrangement links TRBV2 to TRBJ1-2; D not certain. The CDR3 extends over 11 amino acids. Germline V CDR1 and CDR2: SNHLY, FYNNEI. V shed 4 bases and J shed 7 bases, with 7 bases lying between them. The chain's CDR3 is CASSGGRGYTF. DNA for the CDR3: TGTGCCAGCAGTGGCGGACGTGGCTACACCTTC.

The V gene is TRBV5-6, the J gene TRBJ2-7; tentatively, D is TRBD2 (6 bases). From germline, CDR1 is SGHDT and CDR2 YYEEEE. The CDR3 totals 16 residues. With 5 bases removed from V and 4 bases from J, the gap between germline ends came to 22 bases. CDR3: CASSSLQSWGEYEQYF. The CDR3 coding sequence is TGTGCCAGCAGTTCGCTTCAGTCATGGGGGGAATACGAGCAGTACTTC.

The genes are TRBV7-8 and TRBJ1-5, with a weak D call TRBD1 (5 bases). The length of the CDR3 is 14 residues. V gave up 3 bases and J gave up 6 bases, with 12 bases separating them. Germline-derived CDR1 and CDR2 are SGHVS and FQNEAQ. CDR3 in amino acids: CASSFDSFGQPQHF. The CDR3 coding sequence is TGTGCCAGCAGCTTCGACAGCTTTGGTCAGCCCCAGCATTTT.

This sequence joins TRBV11-2 and TRBJ1-2, with D tentatively TRBD1 (6 bases). The CDR3 sequence is 14 residues long. Germline V gene data show CDR1 as SGHAT and CDR2 as FQNNGV. The V and J ends lost 5 bases and 1 base respectively, with 11 bases between them. The DNA for the CDR3 is TGTGCCAGCAGCGCCAGACAGGTTAACTATGGCTACACCTTC. This codes for CASSARQVNYGYTF.

This clone was observed a handful of times. The gene calls are TRBV7-9 and TRBJ1-3; tentatively, D is TRBD1 (6 bases). Germline V lookup: CDR1 SEHNR, CDR2 FQNEAQ (reference sequence). This CDR3 has 13 residues. The V and J ends lost 5 bases and 7 bases respectively, with 12 bases between them. CDR3 residues: CASSTGTHNTIYF. The CDR3 coding sequence is TGTGCCAGCAGCACCGGGACACACAACACCATATATTTT.

V and J are TRBV3-1 (or the pseudogene TRBV3-2) and TRBJ2-1; perhaps TRBD2 as D (5 bases). The germline gives CDR1 LGHDT, CDR2 YNNKEL (reference sequence). There are 16 residues in the CDR3. The ends were cut back, 2 bases at V and 0 bases at J, with 11 bases in the middle. The CDR3 coding sequence is TGTGCCAGCAGCCAAATAGCGATAAGCTCCTACAATGAGCAGTTCTTC. Residues: CASSQIAISSYNEQFF.

This clone has only a few counts. The chain has TRBV5-6 and TRBJ1-1, with D perhaps matching TRBD1 (6 bases). Germline lookup yields CDR1 SGHDT and CDR2 YYEEEE. The CDR3 contains 12 residues. Trimming took off 3 bases at V and 12 bases at J, with 15 bases between the two ends. The CDR3 sequence: CASSSAGADTFF. The CDR3 coding sequence is TGTGCCAGCAGCTCGGCGGGGGCAGATACTTTCTTT.

The chain combines TRBV6-5 with TRBJ1-6, with 7 bases lining up with TRBD1. The ends lost 7 bases at V and 5 bases at J; junction bases unmatched: 2. Germline V gives CDR1 MNHEY, CDR2 SVGAGI. The CDR3 sequence is 13 residues long. CDR3 nucleotides: TGTGCCAGCAAGACAGGGAATAATTCACCCCTCCACTTT. Protein: CASKTGNNSPLHF.

CDR3 bases: TGTGCCACCAGCAGAGTGGGACTAGCGGGGGCCTACGAGCAGTACTTC. Protein product: CATSRVGLAGAYEQYF. The chain couples TRBV15 to TRBJ2-7, with 14 bases identical to TRBD2. The germline V gene has CDR1 LNHNV and CDR2 YYDKDF (reference sequence). V dropped 1 base and J dropped 2; count of bases not matched to a gene: 1. CDR3 size: 16 residues.

This rearrangement joins TRBV29-1 to TRBJ2-1; a weak D match, TRBD1 (6 bases). Germline CDR1 reads SQVTM; CDR2 reads ANQGSEA. The CDR3 contains 14 residues. V gave up 5 bases and J gave up 0 bases, with 11 bases separating them. The CDR3 here is CSVSPQGSYNEQFF. CDR3 bases: TGCAGCGTTTCACCACAGGGCTCCTACAATGAGCAGTTCTTC.

This clone was found once. V and J are TRBV28 and TRBJ1-2; 8 bases are a match to TRBD1. The germline gives CDR1 MDHEN, CDR2 SYDVKM. The CDR3 runs to 13 residues. V gave up 8 bases and J gave up 7 bases; unmatched junction bases: 9. In nucleotides, the CDR3 is TGTGCCAGCGGATCAGGGGGCGCGGGTGGCTACACCTTC. Translating it yields CASGSGGAGGYTF.

The chain recombines TRBV30 with TRBJ2-1; no definite D call. Between the trimmed V and J ends, which lost 4 bases and 4 bases, there was a span of 14 bases. CDR1 is GTSNPN and CDR2 is SVGIG in the germline V gene (reference sequence). The CDR3 extends over 14 amino acids. The CDR3 DNA reads as TGTGCCTGGACCTCGGTAAGCCCTTACAATGAGCAGTTCTTC. This sequence encodes CAWTSVSPYNEQFF.

The chain couples TRBV3-1 (or the pseudogene TRBV3-2) to TRBJ2-7; D is uncertain. Trimming removed 1 base from V and 3 bases from J, with 13 bases in between. Germline assignment: CDR1 LGHDT and CDR2 YNNKEL (reference sequence). CDR3 length: 15 amino acids. The CDR3 nucleotides read TGTGCCAGCAGCCAAGGTCTGTCGGCATTCTACGAGCAGTACTTC. Protein: CASSQGLSAFYEQYF.